This T cell receptor (beta chain) is drawn from a study of spatial heterogeneity in lung cancer. Turning to the study itself: Sequence detection consistently recorded a greater number of beta-chain than alpha-chain sequences. Strongly correlated with TCR transcript counts in tumor regions was a T cell module score, which was a transcriptional module score calculated from matched bulk RNA-seq. Study results and limitations: One measure, the expanded intratumoral alpha and beta TCR count, tracked tumor mutation counts.

Trimming left V 4 bases short and J 6 bases short, with 12 bases between. Germline CDR1 reads MNHNS; CDR2 reads SASEGT. The CDR3 loop spans 13 amino acids. A distinct unique molecular identifier was carried by each TCR cDNA molecule. One entry per CDR3 protein results from TCRdb running MiXCR on the 5' RACE reads. The sample contains about 27,000 distinct CDR3 sequences, around 7.5% of which appear only once. Time point meaning: sample taken at primary tumor resection. Frozen PBMC, nontumor lung or tumor provided whole RNA, which was sequenced unsorted. Remarks on this clonotype: The antigen remains unidentified.

This TCR came from a male donor with early-stage non-small cell lung cancer. The chain couples TRBV6-1 to TRBJ1-2; no clear D. The sample here was lung tumor tissue, taken at surgery. CDR3 in DNA: TGTGCCAGCAGTGCACAAGGGTCCAATGGCTACACCTTC. It specifies CASSAQGSNGYTF.